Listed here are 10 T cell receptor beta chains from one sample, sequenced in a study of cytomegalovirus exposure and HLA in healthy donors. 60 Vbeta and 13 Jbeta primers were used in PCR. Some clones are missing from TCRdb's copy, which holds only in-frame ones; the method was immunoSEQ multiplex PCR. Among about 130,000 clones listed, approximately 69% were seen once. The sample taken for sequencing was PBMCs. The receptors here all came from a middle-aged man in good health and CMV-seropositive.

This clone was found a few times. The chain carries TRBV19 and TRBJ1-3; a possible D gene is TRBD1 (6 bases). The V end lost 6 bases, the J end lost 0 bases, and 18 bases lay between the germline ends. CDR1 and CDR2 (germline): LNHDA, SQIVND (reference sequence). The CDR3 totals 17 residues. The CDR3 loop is CASSPNGQLYSGNTIYF. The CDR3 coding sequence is TGTGCCAGTAGCCCAAATGGACAGCTCTACTCTGGAAACACCATATATTTT.

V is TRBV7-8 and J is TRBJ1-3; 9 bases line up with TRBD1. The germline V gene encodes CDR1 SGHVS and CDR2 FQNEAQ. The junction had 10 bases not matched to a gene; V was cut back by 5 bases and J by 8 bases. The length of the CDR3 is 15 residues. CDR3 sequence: CASSPKGTGRDTIYF. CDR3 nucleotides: TGTGCCAGCAGCCCCAAAGGGACAGGGCGGGACACCATATATTTT.

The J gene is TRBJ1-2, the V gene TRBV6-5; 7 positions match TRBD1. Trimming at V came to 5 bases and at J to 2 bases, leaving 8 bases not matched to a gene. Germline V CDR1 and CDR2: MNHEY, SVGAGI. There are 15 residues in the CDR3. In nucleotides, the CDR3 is TGTGCCAGCAGTGGGCGATGGGACAGCAACTATGGCTACACCTTC. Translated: CASSGRWDSNYGYTF.

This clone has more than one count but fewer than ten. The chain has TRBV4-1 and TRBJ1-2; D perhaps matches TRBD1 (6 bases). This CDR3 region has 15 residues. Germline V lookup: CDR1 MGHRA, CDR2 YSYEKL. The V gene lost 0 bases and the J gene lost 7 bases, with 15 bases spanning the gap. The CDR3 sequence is CASSQDVARGGGYTF. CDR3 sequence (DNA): TGCGCCAGCAGCCAAGATGTTGCCAGGGGCGGTGGCTACACCTTC.

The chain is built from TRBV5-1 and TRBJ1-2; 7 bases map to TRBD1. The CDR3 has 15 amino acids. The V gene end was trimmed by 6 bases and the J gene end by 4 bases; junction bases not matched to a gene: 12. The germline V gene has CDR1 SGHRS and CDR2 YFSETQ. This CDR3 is CASTRDRAETYGYTF. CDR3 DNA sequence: TGCGCCAGCACCCGAGACAGGGCCGAGACCTATGGCTACACCTTC.

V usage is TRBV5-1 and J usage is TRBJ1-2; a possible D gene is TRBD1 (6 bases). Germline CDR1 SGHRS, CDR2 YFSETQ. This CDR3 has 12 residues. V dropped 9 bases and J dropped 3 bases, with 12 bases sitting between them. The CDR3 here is CATSGGDYGYTF. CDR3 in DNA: TGCGCCACCTCTGGGGGCGACTATGGCTACACCTTC.

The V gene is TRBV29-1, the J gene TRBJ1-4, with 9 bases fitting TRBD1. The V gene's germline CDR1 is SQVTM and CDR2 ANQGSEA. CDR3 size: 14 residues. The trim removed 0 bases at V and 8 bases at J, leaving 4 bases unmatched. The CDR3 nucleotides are TGCAGCGTTGAAGAGTCTGGGACAGGGGAAAAACTGTTTTTT. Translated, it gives CSVEESGTGEKLFF.

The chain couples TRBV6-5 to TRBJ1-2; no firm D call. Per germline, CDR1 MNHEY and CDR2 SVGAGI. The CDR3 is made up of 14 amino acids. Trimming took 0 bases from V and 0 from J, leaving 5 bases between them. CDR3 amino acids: CASSYSGANYGYTF. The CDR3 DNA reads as TGTGCCAGCAGTTACTCGGGAGCTAACTATGGCTACACCTTC.

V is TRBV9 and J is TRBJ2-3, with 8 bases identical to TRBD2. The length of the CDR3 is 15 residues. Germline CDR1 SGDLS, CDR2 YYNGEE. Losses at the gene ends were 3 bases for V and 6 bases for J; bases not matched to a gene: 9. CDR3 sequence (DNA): TGTGCCAGCAGCGCCATATCCTCGGGGGGGGATACGCAGTATTTT. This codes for CASSAISSGGDTQYF.

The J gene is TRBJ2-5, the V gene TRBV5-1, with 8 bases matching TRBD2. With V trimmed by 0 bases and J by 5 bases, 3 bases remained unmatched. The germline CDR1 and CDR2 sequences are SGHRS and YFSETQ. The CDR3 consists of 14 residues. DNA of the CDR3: TGCGCCAGCAGCTTGGGACTAGCGCGGGAGACCCAGTACTTC. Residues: CASSLGLARETQYF.